The 22 T cell receptor beta chains presented below share a single source sample, sequenced in a study of tumor-infiltrating lymphocytes in primary liver carcinoma (dated by TCRdb to the late 2010s). Sequenced using an Illumina HiSeq 2500. TCRbeta-specific cDNA was reverse-transcribed from around 0.45 ug total RNA using a constant-region primer and ProtoScript II reverse transcriptase. TCRbeta libraries were built with three nested multiplex PCR rounds, a slightly modified ARM-PCR procedure. The first two PCR rounds used multiplex TRBV1-TRBV30 forward primers with a Cbeta reverse primer, each for about 10 cycles. The public sequencing data were trimmed at Q25 with fastp and processed into clonotypes with MiXCR by TCRdb, which kept only in-frame beta chains. Rows are unified per CDR3 protein, each entry keeping the most common DNA and genes. The sample includes roughly 120,000 distinct CDR3 sequences, with 55% to 75% observed a single time. Of the sample, more than 7% falls within the top ten clones.

Without any cell sorting, total RNA and DNA were co-extracted from approximately 20-30 mg of bulk tissue using the AllPrep DNA/RNA mini kit. Sequencing input: liver tumor tissue from sampling region 3. Interpreted using the paper, the cell subset or site label stands for: tumor region T3, left-lateral pole. These TCRs come from a woman aged 60-75 years with primary liver carcinoma and hepatitis B virus infection.

The V gene is TRBV20-1, the J gene TRBJ2-7, with D maybe TRBD2 (6 bases). This CDR3 is 12 amino acids long. The germline gives CDR1 DFQATT, CDR2 SNEGSKA (reference sequence). V was cut by 6 bases and J by 3 bases, with 12 bases left in between. CDR3: CSADLANYEQYF. The DNA of the CDR3 is TGCAGTGCAGACCTAGCGAACTACGAGCAGTACTTC.

Of note for this clonotype: The CDR3 does not close with the conserved phenylalanine or tryptophan, likely indicating a read error. This rearrangement joins TRBV5-1 to TRBJ2-5; the match to TRBD1 covers 9 bases. This CDR3 has 15 residues. CDR1 SGHRS and CDR2 YFSETQ come from the germline V gene. Trimming removed 1 base from V and 5 bases from J; junction bases left unmatched: 6. The CDR3 region has the DNA TGCGCCAGCAGCTTGATTCTGGGACAGGGCGAGACCCAGTACATC. Its translation: CASSLILGQGETQYI.

This clonotype was picked up one time. The CDR3 does not close with the conserved phenylalanine or tryptophan, likely indicating a read error. The chain joins TRBV29-1 to TRBJ2-2, with D maybe TRBD1 (6 bases). CDR3 length: 14 amino acids. Germline CDR1 SQVTM, CDR2 ANQGSEA. This chain's CDR3 is CSATGILNIGELFS. The CDR3 region has the DNA TGCAGCGCAACAGGGATTCTGAACATCGGGGAGCTGTTTTCT.

Points on this clonotype: The germline gene is not matched at one end of the junction; a read error may be the cause. The chain joins TRBV6-6 to TRBJ2-4; D might be TRBD2 (5 bases). Germline V CDR1 and CDR2: MNHNY, SVGAGI (reference sequence). The CDR3 runs 17 residues. CDR3 sequence reads: CVSSSGVVGIAKSIQYF. CDR3 DNA sequence: TGTGTCAGCAGTTCTGGTGTGGTCGGGATAGCCAAAAGCATTCAGTACTTC.

Regarding this clonotype: One base away lies a much larger clone, so this may be a sequencing read error. V usage is TRBV4-1 and J usage is TRBJ2-1; 8 nucleotides align to TRBD2. The CDR3 is 15 amino acids. The V and J ends lost 5 bases and 8 bases, in that order; junction bases with no gene match: 11. Germline V lookup: CDR1 MGHRA, CDR2 YSYEKL. The CDR3 nucleotides read TGCGCCAGCAGCACTCTAGCGGGTTCCAACGATGAGCAGTTCTTC. The encoded protein is CASSTLAGSNDEQFF.

As to this clonotype: One junction end does not reproduce the germline sequence, and a read error may be involved. The chain is built from TRBV5-1 and TRBJ1-5, with a possible D match to TRBD1 (5 bases). The CDR3 has 15 amino acids. Germline-derived CDR1 and CDR2 are SGHRS and YFSETQ. CDR3 nucleotide sequence: TGCGTCAGCAACCGGGGCACTAATAGCAATCAGCCCCAGCATTTT. It is translated as CVSNRGTNSNQPQHF.

This clonotype was seen a handful of times. The genes are TRBV2 and TRBJ2-5; 7 bases line up with TRBD2. The CDR3 runs 12 residues. Germline V lookup: CDR1 SNHLY, CDR2 FYNNEI. The V segment lost 7 bases and the J segment 10 bases; nucleotides outside the gene matches: 9. The CDR3 sequence is CASKSSGPGQYF. The CDR3 DNA reads as TGTGCCAGCAAGTCTAGCGGACCAGGCCAGTACTTC.

This clonotype was seen ten or more times. The chain recombines TRBV6-1 with TRBJ1-5; D perhaps matches TRBD1 (5 bases). In germline, CDR1 is MNHNS, CDR2 SASEGT. The V end was cut by 2 bases, the J end by 4 bases, with 12 bases between. This CDR3 is 15 amino acids long. In DNA form, the CDR3 reads TGTGCCAGCAGTGAACCGGCAGGGCCTAATCAGCCCCAGCATTTT. Protein: CASSEPAGPNQPQHF.

There are a few counts of this clonotype. This sequence joins TRBV28 and TRBJ2-1, with 8 bases identical to TRBD1. The CDR3 has 16 residues. After removal of 8 bases from V and 8 bases from J, the junction contained 17 bases not matched to a gene. CDR1 and CDR2 from the germline V gene are MDHEN and SYDVKM. CDR3 amino acids: CASVPRGAGGSDEQFF. DNA of the CDR3: TGTGCCAGCGTCCCACGCGGGGCAGGGGGCTCGGATGAGCAGTTCTTC. The entire variable domain, with the rest obtained from reference TRBV28 and TRBJ2-1, is as follows: DVKVTQSSRYLVKRTGEKVFLECVQDMDHENMFWYRQDPGLGLRLIYFSYDVKMKEKGDIPEGYSVSREKKERFSLILESASTNQTSMYLCASVPRGAGGSDEQFFGPGTRLTVL.

The V gene is TRBV11-2, the J gene TRBJ2-3, with D unresolved. This CDR3 is built from 13 residues. Germline CDR1 SGHAT, CDR2 FQNNGV. The CDR3 protein is CVNSLDLSDTQYF. The DNA of the CDR3 is TGTGTCAACAGCTTAGATCTTTCAGATACGCAGTATTTT.

This clonotype was detected only once. At one of its ends the junction is not consistent with the germline gene, which may arise from a read error. The rearrangement joins TRBV11-2 to TRBJ2-1; D possibly corresponds to TRBD2 (5 bases). Per germline, CDR1 SGHAT and CDR2 FQNNGV. The CDR3 runs to 14 residues. The CDR3 DNA reads TGCGCCAGCAGTCCGGACTCGAGGTACAGTGAGCAGTTCTTC. This codes for CASSPDSRYSEQFF.

This clonotype was recorded many times. The rearrangement uses TRBV10-3 and TRBJ2-1; D is ambiguous. CDR1 and CDR2 (germline): ENHRY, SYGVKD. V dropped 6 bases and J dropped 0 bases, with 6 bases sitting between them. The CDR3 is 13 residues long. CDR3 DNA sequence: TGTGCCATCAGGGCTAGCTCCTACAATGAGCAGTTCTTC. Encoded protein: CAIRASSYNEQFF.

In the case of this clonotype: The conserved phenylalanine or tryptophan is not found at the CDR3 terminus, so this likely reflects a read error. This chain joins TRBV4-2 and TRBJ2-2, with TRBD1 as a possible D gene (6 bases). Germline values: CDR1 LGHNA, CDR2 YNFKEQ. The CDR3 covers 14 residues. Written as DNA, the CDR3 is TGTGCCAGCAGCCAAGGGGCAGCTGCAGGGGACCTGTTTCTT. Its protein product is CASSQGAAAGDLFL.

Comments on this clonotype: In this CDR3 the conserved last residue, phenylalanine or tryptophan, is missing, so a read error is likely. This chain connects TRBV11-3 to TRBJ2-1, with 7 bases fitting TRBD2. From germline, CDR1 is SGHNT and CDR2 YENEEA. CDR3 length: 17 amino acids. The DNA for the CDR3 is TGTGCCTGCAGCTTGGGTCGGGGGGAGTGGGGTGTCGATGAGCAGTTCTTA. This gives the protein CACSLGRGEWGVDEQFL.

The chain couples TRBV11-2 to TRBJ2-7; D remains ambiguous. There are 14 residues in the CDR3. Trimming stripped 1 base from V and 7 bases from J, with 14 bases between. CDR1 and CDR2 from the germline V gene are SGHAT and FQNNGV. The CDR3 bases are TGTGCCAGCAGCTTAGCGCGGAGAGTCTATGAGCAGTACTTC. This translates into CASSLARRVYEQYF.

This clonotype has ten or more counts. The V gene is TRBV12-3 or TRBV12-4, the J gene TRBJ2-1, with 16 bases aligning to TRBD2. Germline trimming cut 3 bases from V and 9 bases from J; bases unmatched to any gene: 8. CDR3 length: 17 residues. In DNA form, the CDR3 reads TGTGCCAGCAGTTTTGGGACTAGCGGGAGGGCCCACGGTGAGCAGTTCTTC. This translates into CASSFGTSGRAHGEQFF.

Details on this clonotype: A much larger clone is a single base away; this may be a read error. The chain links TRBV12-3 or TRBV12-4 to TRBJ1-2, with D unclear. V gave up 4 bases and J gave up 5 bases, with 14 bases separating them. The CDR3 runs 14 residues. CDR3 residues: CASSSYMDGYGYTF. Here the CDR3 DNA reads TGTGCCAGCAGTTCATACATGGACGGGTATGGCTACACCTTC.

As to this clonotype: The junction and the germline gene differ at one end; a read error may be behind it. The chain combines TRBV12-3 or TRBV12-4 with TRBJ2-5, with 7 bases fitting TRBD1. The CDR3 sequence is 15 residues long. This CDR3 is CVSNSRGGDWETQYF. In nucleotides, the CDR3 is TGTGTCAGCAACTCCAGAGGGGGCGATTGGGAGACCCAGTACTTC.

Regarding this clonotype: At one boundary the junction diverges from the germline segment, which might be a read error. The V call is TRBV4-1, the J call TRBJ1-2, with TRBD1 matching over 10 bases. The germline gives CDR1 MGHRA, CDR2 YSYEKL. This CDR3 comprises 17 residues. The CDR3 bases are TGTGCCAGCAGCCAAACCGTTCGACAGGGGGCGACCTATGGCTACACCTTC. Translation gives CASSQTVRQGATYGYTF.

This clonotype was seen more than once but under ten times. This is likely a read error, given that the CDR3 carries no conserved phenylalanine or tryptophan at its end. This chain uses TRBV6-5 with TRBJ2-7; D gene uncertain. Looked up from germline, CDR1 is MNHEY and CDR2 is SVGAGI. Trimming left V 0 bases short and J 6 bases short, with 9 bases between. The CDR3 has 13 residues. The CDR3 bases are TGTGCCAGCAGTTACTCGGGTACTTCCGAGCAGTACTTA. Translated, it gives CASSYSGTSEQYL.

This clonotype was found a few times. V and J are TRBV5-1 and TRBJ1-2; no definite D call. The CDR3 covers 15 residues. V was pared by 4 bases and J by 0 bases, with 13 bases between. From germline, CDR1 is SGHRS and CDR2 YFSETQ. In nucleotides, the CDR3 is TGCGCCAGCAGCCTCCTTGGTACCCCTAACTATGGCTACACCTTC. As protein: CASSLLGTPNYGYTF.

This clonotype has at least ten counts. The CDR3 here is CAFRRGTQYF. The CDR3 region has the DNA TGTGCCTTTAGAAGGGGGACCCAGTACTTC. The chain carries TRBV30 and TRBJ2-5; tentatively, D is TRBD1 (5 bases). Trimming shortened V by 7 bases and J by 7 bases, and 10 bases separated the two germline ends. The CDR3 runs to 10 residues. The germline gives CDR1 GTSNPN, CDR2 SVGIG (reference sequence). Supplemented by reference TRBV30 and TRBJ2-5, the full variable domain reads SQTIHQWPATLVQPVGSPLSLECTVEGTSNPNLYWYRQAAGRGLQLLFYSVGIGQISSEVPQNLSASRPQDRQFILSSKKLLLSDSGFYLCAFRRGTQYFGPGTRLLVL.